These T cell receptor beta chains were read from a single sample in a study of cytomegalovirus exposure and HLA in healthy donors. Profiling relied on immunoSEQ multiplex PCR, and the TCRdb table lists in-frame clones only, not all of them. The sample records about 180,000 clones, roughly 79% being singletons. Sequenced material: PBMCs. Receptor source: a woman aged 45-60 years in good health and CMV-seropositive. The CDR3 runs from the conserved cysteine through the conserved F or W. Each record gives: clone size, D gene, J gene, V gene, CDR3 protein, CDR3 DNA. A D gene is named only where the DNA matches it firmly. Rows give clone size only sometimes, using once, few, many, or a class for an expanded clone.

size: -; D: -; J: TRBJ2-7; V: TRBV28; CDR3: CASSLPLDSDEQYF; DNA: TGTGCCAGCAGTTTGCCCCTCGACAGCGACGAGCAGTACTTC
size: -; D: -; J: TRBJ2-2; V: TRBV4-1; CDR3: CASSQDAGRELFF; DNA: TGCGCCAGCAGCCAAGATGCAGGGCGGGAGCTGTTTTTT
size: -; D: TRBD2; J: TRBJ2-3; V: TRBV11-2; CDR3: CASSYGTSGGATDTQYF; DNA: TGTGCCAGCAGCTATGGGACTAGCGGGGGGGCCACAGATACGCAGTATTTT
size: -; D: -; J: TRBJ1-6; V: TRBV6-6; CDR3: CASTGSRNSPLHF; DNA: TGTGCCAGCACCGGGAGCCGGAATTCACCCCTCCACTTT
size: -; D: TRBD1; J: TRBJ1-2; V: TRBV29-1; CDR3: CSVDGTGQGAQGYTF; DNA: TGCAGCGTTGACGGTACAGGACAGGGGGCGCAGGGCTACACCTTC
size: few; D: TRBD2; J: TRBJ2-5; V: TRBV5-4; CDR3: CASSLSPSGGALQETQYF; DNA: TGTGCCAGCAGCTTGTCGCCTAGCGGGGGGGCCCTCCAAGAGACCCAGTACTTC
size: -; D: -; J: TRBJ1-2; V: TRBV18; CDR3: CASSGHPYGYTF; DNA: TGTGCCAGCTCGGGACACCCCTATGGCTACACCTTC
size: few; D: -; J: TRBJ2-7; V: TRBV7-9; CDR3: CASSLAGDSGYEQYF; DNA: TGTGCCAGCAGCTTAGCTGGTGACAGTGGCTACGAGCAGTACTTC
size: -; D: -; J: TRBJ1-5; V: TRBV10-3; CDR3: CAIAEGYSNQPQHF; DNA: TGTGCCATCGCGGAGGGGTATAGCAATCAGCCCCAGCATTTT
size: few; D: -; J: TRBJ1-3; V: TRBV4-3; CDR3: CASSLTRRGGNTIYF; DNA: TGCGCCAGCAGCCTCACCCGGAGGGGTGGGAACACCATATATTTT
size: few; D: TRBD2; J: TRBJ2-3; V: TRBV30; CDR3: CAWSSSRTSGYTDTQYF; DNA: TGTGCCTGGAGTTCTTCACGGACTAGCGGATACACAGATACGCAGTATTTT
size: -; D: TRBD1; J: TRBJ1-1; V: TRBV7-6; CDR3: CASSSYSTGLNTEAFF; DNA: TGTGCCAGCAGCTCATACTCGACAGGGCTGAACACTGAAGCTTTCTTT
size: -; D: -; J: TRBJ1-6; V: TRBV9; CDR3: CASSVEGLGNSPLHF; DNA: TGTGCCAGCAGCGTAGAGGGGTTAGGAAATTCACCCCTCCACTTT
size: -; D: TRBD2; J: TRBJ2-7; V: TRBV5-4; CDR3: CASSSRTSGGQEQYF; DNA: TGTGCCAGCAGCTCTCGGACTAGCGGGGGACAGGAGCAGTACTTC
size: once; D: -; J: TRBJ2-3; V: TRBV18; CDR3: CASSPWEAPDTQYF; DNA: TGTGCCAGCTCACCATGGGAGGCCCCAGATACGCAGTATTTT
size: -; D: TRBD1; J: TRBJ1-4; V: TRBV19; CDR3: CASTPRDRYSEKLFF; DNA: TGTGCCAGTACCCCTCGGGACAGATACTCTGAAAAACTGTTTTTT
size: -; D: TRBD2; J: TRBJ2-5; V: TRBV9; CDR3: CASSAASYGGETQYF; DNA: TGTGCCAGCAGCGCCGCCTCCTACGGGGGGGAGACCCAGTACTTC
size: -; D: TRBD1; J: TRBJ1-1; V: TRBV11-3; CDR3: CASSPQGGTEAFF; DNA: TGTGCCAGCAGCCCACAGGGGGGCACTGAAGCTTTCTTT
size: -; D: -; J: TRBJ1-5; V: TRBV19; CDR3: CASSFLNQPQHF; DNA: TGTGCCAGTAGTTTTCTCAATCAGCCCCAGCATTTT
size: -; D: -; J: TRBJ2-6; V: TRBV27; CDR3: CASSLYAFAGTGANVLTF; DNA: TGTGCCAGCAGTTTATATGCTTTTGCGGGGACTGGGGCCAACGTCCTGACTTTC
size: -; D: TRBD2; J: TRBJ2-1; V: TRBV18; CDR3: CASSPRAATSGYNEQFF; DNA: TGTGCCAGCTCACCACGGGCGGCGACTAGCGGTTACAATGAGCAGTTCTTC
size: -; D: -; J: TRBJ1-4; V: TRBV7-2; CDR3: CASSYTRGEKLFF; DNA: TGTGCCAGCAGTTATACAAGAGGTGAAAAACTGTTTTTT
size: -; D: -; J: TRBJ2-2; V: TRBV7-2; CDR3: CASSLGTLNTGELFF; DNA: TGTGCCAGCAGCTTAGGGACTTTGAACACCGGGGAGCTGTTTTTT
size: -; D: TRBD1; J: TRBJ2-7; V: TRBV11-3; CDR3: CASSLSGQGAGEQYF; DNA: TGTGCCAGCAGCCTTAGTGGACAGGGGGCTGGAGAGCAGTACTTC
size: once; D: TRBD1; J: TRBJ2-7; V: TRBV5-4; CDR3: CASSRRDRGLYEQYF; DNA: TGTGCCAGCAGCCGCCGGGACAGGGGGCTCTACGAGCAGTACTTC
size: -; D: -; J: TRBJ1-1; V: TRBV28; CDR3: CASIIGGVLNTEAFF; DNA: TGTGCCAGCATCATAGGTGGAGTCTTGAACACTGAAGCTTTCTTT
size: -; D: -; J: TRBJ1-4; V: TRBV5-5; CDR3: CASSLFKRANEKLFF; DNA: TGTGCCAGCAGCTTGTTTAAGAGAGCTAATGAAAAACTGTTTTTT
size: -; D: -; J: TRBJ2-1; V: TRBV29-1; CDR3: CSVEVGSVRRDEQFF; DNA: TGCAGCGTTGAAGTTGGTAGCGTAAGGAGGGATGAGCAGTTCTTC
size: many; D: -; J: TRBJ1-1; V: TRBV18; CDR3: CASSPRTGEAFF; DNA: TGTGCCAGCTCACCGCGGACGGGGGAAGCTTTCTTT